The clone carrying this T cell receptor beta chain was detected a few times. This specimen comes from a study of HIV-infected patients and healthy controls. Roughly three months, about 14 weeks, into antiretroviral therapy, follow-up blood was collected. No cell fractionation was done, so the repertoire covers all unsorted peripheral blood T cells. People with immunomodulatory therapy, recent vaccination or treatment interruptions were not enrolled. Germline loops: CDR1 MNHNY, CDR2 SVGAGI (reference sequence). The CDR3 runs 16 residues. V shed 2 bases and J shed 3 bases, with 16 bases lying between them. Alpha and beta constant-region primers primed reverse transcription of around 500 ng RNA. Using multiplexing indices, alpha and beta chain libraries were generated apart by chain-specific third strand synthesis. Via MiXCR, TCRdb re-called the 5' RACE reads, giving one row per CDR3 protein. Altogether about 4,000 distinct CDR3 sequences are present, 25% to 30% being singletons, with the ten largest covering roughly 20%.

The material sequenced was blood, taken during antiretroviral therapy. The source of this sequence is an adult with HIV infection. The chain uses TRBV6-6 and TRBJ2-5; perhaps TRBD2 as D (6 bases). Written as DNA, the CDR3 is TGTGCCAGCAGTTACCGCCAACGGACGGGGGAAGAGACCCAGTACTTC. As protein: CASSYRQRTGEETQYF.